This entry lists 28 T cell receptor beta chains sequenced from one sample in a study of blood T cells in healthy people across ages. Primed by a sample-barcoded 5' primer and a J-beta primer mix, a second PCR proceeded for roughly 6 to 12 cycles. TCRdb re-analysed the 5' RACE reads in MiXCR, keeping a single row per CDR3 protein. The data hold about 1.8 million distinct CDR3 sequences, with around 50% observed a single time. Specimen: blood. All receptors come from a woman aged 35 to 49 in good health.

The chain couples TRBV29-1 to TRBJ1-2; TRBD1 might be the D (6 bases). The CDR3 has 15 residues. Germline values: CDR1 SQVTM, CDR2 ANQGSEA. The V gene lost 2 bases and the J gene lost 1 base, with 14 bases spanning the gap. CDR3 residues: CSVEFRDIFNYGYTF. Written as DNA, the CDR3 is TGCAGCGTTGAATTCCGGGACATTTTTAACTATGGCTACACCTTC.

The J gene is TRBJ2-1, the V gene TRBV7-9, with D perhaps matching TRBD2 (5 bases). The germline V gene has CDR1 SEHNR and CDR2 FQNEAQ (reference sequence). This CDR3 has 14 residues. The V gene lost 5 bases and the J gene lost 5 bases, with 13 bases spanning the gap. The CDR3 region is CASSADYLHNEQFF. CDR3 sequence (DNA): TGTGCCAGCAGCGCAGACTACCTCCACAATGAGCAGTTCTTC.

This clonotype is a singleton in its sample. The chain employs TRBV6-2 or TRBV6-3 and TRBJ2-5; D may be TRBD2 (6 bases). Trimming left V 5 bases short and J 9 bases short, with 25 bases between. This CDR3 region has 16 residues. Germline-derived CDR1 and CDR2 are MNHEY and SVGEGT. The CDR3 region has the DNA TGTGCCAGCAGTCAACCCGGAGGGGTCAAAGAGGAGTCCCAGTACTTC. Translated: CASSQPGGVKEESQYF.

Concerning this clonotype itself: This could be a read error, since a much larger clone is one nucleotide away. The chain is built from TRBV7-2 and TRBJ2-5, with 7 bases fitting TRBD2. The germline V gene encodes CDR1 SGHTA and CDR2 FQGNSA. V was pared by 0 bases and J by 2 bases, with 6 bases of the junction left unmatched. The length of the CDR3 is 16 residues. CDR3 protein: CASSLALAAVQETQYF. The DNA for the CDR3 is TGTGCCAGCAGCTTAGCTCTAGCGGCGGTTCAAGAGACCCAGTACTTC.

Only one count was recorded for this clonotype. This rearrangement joins TRBV7-7 to TRBJ2-5; TRBD1 matches at 10 bases. The germline V gene encodes CDR1 SSHAT and CDR2 FNYEAQ (reference sequence). The CDR3 has 15 amino acids. DNA of the CDR3: TGTACTAGCAGCCCGGGACAGGGGCGACAAGAGACCCAGTACTTC. Its protein product is CTSSPGQGRQETQYF. The complete variable domain, with remaining parts taken from reference TRBV7-7 and TRBJ2-5, reads GAGVSQSPRYKVTKRGQDVTLRCDPISSHATLYWYQQALGQGPEFLTYFNYEAQPDKSGLPSDRFSAERPEGSISTLTIQRTEQRDSAMYRCTSSPGQGRQETQYFGPGTRLLVL.

This clonotype was seen ten or more times. The rearrangement uses TRBV11-1 and TRBJ2-7, with TRBD2 matching 8 bases. The CDR3 contains 16 residues. V lost 6 bases and J lost 0; bases outside the gene matches: 10. Germline lookup yields CDR1 SGHAT and CDR2 FQDESV (reference sequence). CDR3 bases: TGTGCCAGCAGGAAAGCCGTAGCGGGGCCCTCCTACGAGCAGTACTTC. The encoded protein is CASRKAVAGPSYEQYF.

This clonotype was picked up many times. J is TRBJ2-1 and V is TRBV24-1, with TRBD1 identical over 8 bases. CDR3 length: 15 amino acids. The V and J ends lost 3 bases and 3 bases, in that order; junction bases with no gene match: 3. CDR1 KGHDR and CDR2 SFDVKD come from the germline V gene. The CDR3 protein is CATSDPGTGYNEQFF. The DNA of the CDR3 is TGTGCCACCAGTGATCCCGGGACAGGCTACAATGAGCAGTTCTTC.

V and J are TRBV11-2 and TRBJ2-1, with 11 bases identical to TRBD1. CDR3 length: 15 amino acids. With V trimmed by 5 bases and J by 6 bases, 6 bases remained unmatched. Germline values: CDR1 SGHAT, CDR2 FQNNGV. As DNA, the CDR3 is TGTGCCAGCAGCACCACGGACAGGGGGCTCAATGAGCAGTTCTTC. Its protein is CASSTTDRGLNEQFF.

This clonotype showed up just a few times. This chain joins TRBV5-1 and TRBJ2-5; a possible D gene is TRBD1 (6 bases). V lost 7 bases to trimming and J lost 0 bases, with 13 bases between them. Per germline, CDR1 SGHRS and CDR2 YFSETQ. This CDR3 contains 14 residues. CDR3 nucleotide sequence: TGCGCCAGCCGCACTCGGACAGACCAAGAGACCCAGTACTTC. Protein sequence: CASRTRTDQETQYF.

In its sample, this clonotype was seen a few times. The chain has TRBV6-5 and TRBJ2-1; D may be TRBD1 or TRBD2 (6 bases each). Trimming took off 6 bases at V and 9 bases at J, with 21 bases between the two ends. This CDR3 contains 15 residues. CDR1 is MNHEY and CDR2 is SVGAGI in the germline V gene. CDR3 DNA: TGTGCCAGCAGCCCCCGGGGGCAGAATTCCGGTGAGCAGTTCTTC. Protein sequence: CASSPRGQNSGEQFF.

The rearrangement joins TRBV5-1 to TRBJ1-2, with 8 bases aligning to TRBD1. This CDR3 contains 16 residues. The V and J ends lost 4 bases and 4 bases, in that order; junction bases with no gene match: 12. Germline CDR1 SGHRS, CDR2 YFSETQ. The CDR3 nucleotides read TGCGCCAGCAGCCCCGATTTTGGGACAGGAAGCTATGGCTACACCTTC. As protein: CASSPDFGTGSYGYTF.

The J gene is TRBJ1-6, the V gene TRBV5-6; 9 bases match TRBD1. The J segment lost 0 bases and the V segment lost 4 bases, leaving 8 bases of the junction unmatched. CDR3 size: 18 residues. Germline V gene data show CDR1 as SGHDT and CDR2 as YYEEEE. CDR3 protein: CASSISGTGFSYNSPLHF. The CDR3 nucleotides are TGTGCCAGCAGCATCTCCGGGACAGGGTTCTCCTATAATTCACCCCTCCACTTT.

The rearrangement joins TRBV21-1 to TRBJ1-2; TRBD1, the table's D call, was not compared with the DNA. TRBV21-1 corresponds to a pseudogene. The CDR3 is 15 residues long. The CDR3 region is CASTTTGQGHYGYTF. The CDR3 nucleotides read TGTGCCAGCACCACTACTGGACAGGGACACTATGGCTACACCTTC.

A few counts support this clonotype. The rearrangement uses TRBV7-2 and TRBJ2-3; 8 bases match TRBD2. The germline CDR1 and CDR2 sequences are SGHTA and FQGNSA. J gave up 1 base and V 3 bases, and 6 bases lay outside the gene matches. The CDR3 is made up of 16 amino acids. CDR3 in amino acids: CASSFQAGVGTDTQYF. For the CDR3, the DNA is TGTGCCAGCAGCTTTCAAGCGGGAGTGGGCACAGATACGCAGTATTTT. Using reference TRBV7-2 and TRBJ2-3 for the parts outside the CDR3, the full variable domain is GAGVSQSPSNKVTEKGKDVELRCDPISGHTALYWYRQSLGQGLEFLIYFQGNSAPDKSGLPSDRFSAERTGGSVSTLTIQRTQQEDSAVYLCASSFQAGVGTDTQYFGPGTRLTVL.

This clonotype was picked up a small number of times. The gene calls are TRBV4-3 and TRBJ2-1; TRBD1 aligns across 10 bases. J was trimmed by 4 bases and V by 2 bases; bases with no gene match: 11. The CDR3 runs 18 residues. Germline V gene sequence: CDR1 LGHNA, CDR2 YSLEER. The chain's CDR3 is CASSQLGEGTGAYNEQFF. The CDR3 nucleotides are TGCGCCAGCAGCCAATTAGGGGAGGGGACAGGGGCTTACAATGAGCAGTTCTTC.

This clonotype was counted a few times. V usage is TRBV20-1 and J usage is TRBJ1-2; D is perhaps TRBD1 (5 bases). V shed 0 bases and J shed 2 bases, with 16 bases lying between them. The CDR3 sequence is 16 residues long. Germline CDR1 and CDR2: DFQATT and SNEGSKA (reference sequence). Written as DNA, the CDR3 is TGCAGTGCTAGAGATCCAGGGCTCAACCCCAACTATGGCTACACCTTC. Residues: CSARDPGLNPNYGYTF.

The chain employs TRBV27 and TRBJ1-2, with D perhaps TRBD1 (5 bases). V lost 0 bases and J lost 2, with 10 bases in between. The CDR3 contains 15 residues. Germline CDR1 is MNHEY and CDR2 is SMNVEV (reference sequence). CDR3 nucleotide sequence: TGTGCCAGCAGTTTATCGACAGCTTTCAACTATGGCTACACCTTC. Translating it yields CASSLSTAFNYGYTF.

The rearrangement joins TRBV28 to TRBJ2-1; no clear D. The CDR3 is 12 amino acids. Between the trimmed V and J ends, which lost 1 base and 9 bases, there was a span of 7 bases. Germline CDR1 reads MDHEN; CDR2 reads SYDVKM. The CDR3 here is CASSLFSCEQFF. The CDR3 nucleotides are TGTGCCAGCAGTTTATTCTCCTGTGAGCAGTTCTTC.

This clonotype was picked up one time. The rearrangement joins TRBV20-1 to TRBJ2-1, with 11 bases matching TRBD2. The CDR3 has 15 residues. The germline V gene has CDR1 DFQATT and CDR2 SNEGSKA (reference sequence). V shed 6 bases and J 6 bases; nucleotides not matched to a gene: 10. The CDR3 reads CSAEGLAGGGNEQFF. CDR3 bases: TGCAGTGCCGAAGGATTAGCGGGGGGGGGCAATGAGCAGTTCTTC.

To note about this clonotype: This may be a read error, as it is one base from a much larger clone. The chain carries TRBV3-1 and TRBJ2-5; 14 positions match TRBD2. Germline values: CDR1 LGHDT, CDR2 YNNKEL (reference sequence). The CDR3 has 18 amino acids. V lost 0 bases, J lost 4 bases, and 7 bases stayed unmatched. In DNA form, the CDR3 reads TGTGCCAGCAGCCAAGATTCTGAAGGACTAGCGGGGGGAGAGACCCAGTACTTC. This encodes CASSQDSEGLAGGETQYF.

Worth noting for this clonotype: A junction boundary mismatches the germline segment, possibly from a read error. The rearrangement uses TRBV12-3 or TRBV12-4 and TRBJ1-4; the D is unclear. The CDR3 consists of 14 residues. This chain's CDR3 is CASSFRQANEKPFF. The CDR3 DNA reads as TGTGCCAGCAGTTTTCGGCAGGCTAACGAAAAACCGTTTTTT.

The gene calls are TRBV18 and TRBJ1-5; maybe TRBD1 (5 bases). The CDR3 has 13 residues. Per germline, CDR1 KGHSH and CDR2 LQKENI. Trimming shortened V by 8 bases and J by 3 bases, and 11 bases separated the two germline ends. The CDR3 here is CASTDSTNQPQHF. Here the CDR3 DNA reads TGTGCCAGCACAGACAGTACCAATCAGCCCCAGCATTTT. Filled out from reference TRBV18 and TRBJ1-5, the complete variable domain reads NAGVMQNPRHLVRRRGQEARLRCSPMKGHSHVYWYRQLPEEGLKFMVYLQKENIIDESGMPKERFSAEFPKEGPSILRIQQVVRGDSAAYFCASTDSTNQPQHFGDGTRLSIL.

The rearrangement uses TRBV27 and TRBJ2-4; D is unclear. The J call may not be correct, given that the DNA end is closer to TRBJ2-7. Germline loops: CDR1 MNHEY, CDR2 SMNVEV (reference sequence). This CDR3 is built from 15 residues. The CDR3, as DNA: TGTGCCAGCAGTTTTGAGAACCCTCTCTACGGCGAGCAGTACTTC. This sequence encodes CASSFENPLYGEQYF.

This clonotype has just a few counts. V and J are TRBV4-2 and TRBJ2-7, with D possibly being TRBD2 (5 bases). The J call is doubtful: the DNA matches TRBJ2-5 better. The CDR3 extends over 18 amino acids. Per the germline V gene, CDR1 is LGHNA and CDR2 is YNFKEQ. CDR3: CASSQDSPGLGSQETQYF. CDR3 nucleotide sequence: TGTGCCAGCAGCCAAGATTCCCCGGGCCTGGGGAGTCAAGAGACCCAGTACTTC.

The CDR3 DNA sequence: TGTGCCAGCAACAACGAGGCGGGGTTCTATGGCTACACCTTC. Residues: CASNNEAGFYGYTF. J is TRBJ1-2 and V is TRBV6-2 or TRBV6-3, with D unclear. This CDR3 comprises 14 residues. V lost 7 bases, J lost 4 bases, and 16 bases lay in between. Germline lookup yields CDR1 MNHEY and CDR2 SVGEGT.

Details on this clonotype: A junction boundary mismatches the germline segment, possibly from a read error. The chain uses TRBV28 and TRBJ2-5, with D maybe TRBD1 (6 bases). The CDR3 runs 14 residues. Germline V gene sequence: CDR1 MDHEN, CDR2 SYDVKM. CDR3 residues: CASSPRDTQEAQYF. Written as DNA, the CDR3 is TGTGCCAGCAGTCCTCGGGACACCCAAGAGGCCCAGTACTTC.

The genes are TRBV6-2 or TRBV6-3 and TRBJ1-2; the D gene is possibly TRBD1 (6 bases). The CDR3 spans 13 residues. Deletions cut 5 bases from V and 8 bases from J, with 15 bases between. From germline, CDR1 is MNHEY and CDR2 SVGEGT. CDR3 amino acids: CASSPTAGVGYTF. The CDR3, as DNA: TGTGCCAGCAGTCCTACGGCAGGGGTCGGCTACACCTTC.

The chain couples TRBV20-1 to TRBJ1-6, with D unresolved. The CDR3 sequence is 13 residues long. V was shortened by 6 bases and J by 4 bases, with 10 bases between the two germline ends. The germline V gene has CDR1 DFQATT and CDR2 SNEGSKA (reference sequence). DNA of the CDR3: TGCAGTGCCCCGCGCGAATATAATTCACCCCTCCACTTT. Amino acid sequence: CSAPREYNSPLHF.